This entry lists 32 T cell receptor beta chains sequenced from one sample in a study of shared clonotypes between healthy human individuals. Only in-frame clones appear in the TCRdb table, and some are missing; sequencing was by immunoSEQ multiplex PCR. The sample lists 1,500,000 or so clones; 98% were seen once. Sequenced sample: naive CD4+ T cells sorted from blood. Subset denoted: CD45RA+ positively selected. The receptors originated from a man aged 30 to 39 in good health.

The chain is built from TRBV7-8 and TRBJ2-3, with 7 bases lining up with TRBD1. V lost 2 bases to trimming and J lost 0 bases; unmatched junction nucleotides: 5. CDR3 length: 16 residues. Germline V CDR1 and CDR2: SGHVS, FQNEAQ. The CDR3 region is CASSLTTGRSTDTQYF. For the CDR3, the DNA is TGTGCCAGCAGCTTAACGACAGGGCGTAGCACAGATACGCAGTATTTT.

The chain uses TRBV9 and TRBJ2-3; weak D call: TRBD2 (5 bases). V was pared by 3 bases and J by 0 bases, with 11 bases between. The CDR3 is made up of 15 amino acids. The V gene's germline CDR1 is SGDLS and CDR2 YYNGEE. Here the CDR3 reads CASSGKASSTDTQYF. CDR3 nucleotides: TGTGCCAGCAGCGGGAAGGCTAGCAGCACAGATACGCAGTATTTT.

The genes are TRBV19 and TRBJ2-1, with 12 nucleotides matching TRBD2. Germline V gene lookup returns CDR1 LNHDA and CDR2 SQIVND (reference sequence). V lost 3 bases and J lost 6; bases outside the gene matches: 6. This CDR3 has 16 amino acids. The CDR3 protein is CASSILRTSGINEQFF. Here the CDR3 DNA reads TGTGCCAGTAGTATTCTAAGGACTAGCGGGATCAATGAGCAGTTCTTC.

This rearrangement joins TRBV7-9 to TRBJ2-1; 8 nucleotides line up with TRBD1. The ends lost 2 bases at V and 8 bases at J; junction bases unmatched: 14. This CDR3 contains 17 residues. Germline CDR1 reads SEHNR; CDR2 reads FQNEAQ (reference sequence). CDR3 in amino acids: CASSLRDRKLQHHEQFF. CDR3 bases: TGTGCCAGCAGCTTAAGGGACAGGAAACTTCAGCATCATGAGCAGTTCTTC. The variable domain in full, with the rest retrieved from reference TRBV7-9 and TRBJ2-1, is DTGVSQNPRHKITKRGQNVTFRCDPISEHNRLYWYRQTLGQGPEFLTYFQNEAQLEKSRLLSDRFSAERPKGSFSTLEIQRTEQGDSAMYLCASSLRDRKLQHHEQFFGPGTRLTVL.

The chain uses TRBV7-9 and TRBJ2-7; a weak D match, TRBD1 (6 bases). This CDR3 contains 12 residues. Germline loops: CDR1 SEHNR, CDR2 FQNEAQ (reference sequence). Trimming left V 3 bases short and J 5 bases short, with 8 bases between. The CDR3 sequence is CASSFSGDEQYF. CDR3 DNA: TGTGCCAGCAGCTTTTCAGGGGACGAGCAGTACTTC.

The DNA for the CDR3 is TGTGCCAGCAAGGGAGAAACCGGGGAGCTGTTTTTT. As protein: CASKGETGELFF. The chain links TRBV7-3 to TRBJ2-2; maybe TRBD2 (5 bases). CDR1 and CDR2 (germline): SGHTA, FQGTGA. The V gene lost 7 bases and the J gene lost 5 bases, with 8 bases spanning the gap. The CDR3 is 12 amino acids.

The CDR3 here is CASSELGLSSGNTIYF. DNA for the CDR3: TGTGCCAGCAGTGAATTGGGACTGAGCTCTGGAAACACCATATATTTT. V and J are TRBV6-1 and TRBJ1-3, with D possibly being TRBD1 (5 bases). The CDR3 spans 16 residues. V was cut by 2 bases and J by 0 bases, with 11 bases left in between. In germline, CDR1 is MNHNS, CDR2 SASEGT.

V usage is TRBV5-4 and J usage is TRBJ2-2; D is ambiguous. CDR1 is SGHNT, CDR2 YYREEE, per germline (reference sequence). Deletions cut 7 bases from V and 0 bases from J, with 7 bases between. This CDR3 is built from 13 residues. CDR3 protein: CASGTPNTGELFF. For the CDR3, the DNA is TGTGCCAGCGGTACACCGAACACCGGGGAGCTGTTTTTT.

This chain links TRBV5-4 with TRBJ1-2; D is uncertain. Trimming took off 0 bases at V and 9 bases at J, with 9 bases between the two ends. The CDR3 is 12 residues long. Germline V gene data show CDR1 as SGHNT and CDR2 as YYREEE (reference sequence). The CDR3 here is CASSLDANRYTF. The CDR3 bases are TGTGCCAGCAGCTTGGACGCCAATCGCTACACCTTC.

The genes are TRBV5-1 and TRBJ2-7; D may correspond to TRBD1 or TRBD2 (5 bases each). Germline assignment: CDR1 SGHRS and CDR2 YFSETQ. The CDR3 has 16 amino acids. The V end lost 0 bases, the J end lost 0 bases, and 13 bases lay between the germline ends. The CDR3, as DNA: TGCGCCAGCAGCTTGGACGGGACCGCAAGCTCCTACGAGCAGTACTTC. Residues: CASSLDGTASSYEQYF. The full variable domain, its missing parts supplied by reference TRBV5-1 and TRBJ2-7, is KAGVTQTPRYLIKTRGQQVTLSCSPISGHRSVSWYQQTPGQGLQFLFEYFSETQRNKGNFPGRFSGRQFSNSRSEMNVSTLELGDSALYLCASSLDGTASSYEQYFGPGTRLTVT.

V is TRBV5-1 and J is TRBJ2-1; 11 bases agree with TRBD2. The germline gives CDR1 SGHRS, CDR2 YFSETQ. V lost 3 bases, J lost 4 bases, and 3 bases stayed unmatched. This CDR3 has 15 amino acids. CDR3 bases: TGCGCCAGCAGCTGGCGGACTAGCGGGTACAATGAGCAGTTCTTC. It codes for CASSWRTSGYNEQFF.

The rearrangement links TRBV19 to TRBJ2-3; 7 bases match TRBD1. Looked up from germline, CDR1 is LNHDA and CDR2 is SQIVND (reference sequence). This CDR3 spans 15 amino acids. V was pared by 3 bases and J by 2 bases, with 5 bases of the junction left unmatched. CDR3 in amino acids: CASSILGQATDTQYF. Here the CDR3 DNA reads TGTGCCAGTAGTATCCTTGGACAGGCCACAGATACGCAGTATTTT.

Regarding this clone: Other nucleotide sequences in the sample specify the same CDR3. The gene calls are TRBV5-1 and TRBJ2-1; a possible D gene is TRBD2 (5 bases). The CDR3 is made up of 13 amino acids. V was pared by 8 bases and J by 0 bases, with 9 bases between. Germline V gene data show CDR1 as SGHRS and CDR2 as YFSETQ. CDR3 coding DNA: TGCGCCAGTAGCGAGAGCTCCTACAATGAGCAGTTCTTC. This codes for CASSESSYNEQFF.

The V and J genes are TRBV5-1 and TRBJ2-2; 10 nucleotides agree with TRBD1. The J segment lost 10 bases and the V segment lost 4 bases, leaving 7 bases of the junction unmatched. Germline V gene sequence: CDR1 SGHRS, CDR2 YFSETQ. CDR3 length equals 14 residues. Written as DNA, the CDR3 is TGCGCCAGCAGCCTAGGACAGGGGGGAGTGGAGCTGTTTTTT. Its translation: CASSLGQGGVELFF.

This sequence joins TRBV7-9 and TRBJ1-4; D not certain. V lost 5 bases, J lost 3 bases, and 7 bases lay in between. The length of the CDR3 is 13 residues. Germline loops: CDR1 SEHNR, CDR2 FQNEAQ (reference sequence). The CDR3 here is CASSLTSNEKLFF. For the CDR3, the DNA is TGTGCCAGCAGCCTGACCTCTAATGAAAAACTGTTTTTT. Based on the CDR3 plus reference TRBV7-9 and TRBJ1-4, the full variable domain is DTGVSQNPRHKITKRGQNVTFRCDPISEHNRLYWYRQTLGQGPEFLTYFQNEAQLEKSRLLSDRFSAERPKGSFSTLEIQRTEQGDSAMYLCASSLTSNEKLFFGSGTQLSVL.

CDR3 coding DNA: TGTGCCAGCAGCTCCATACCGGGACAGCTTAATGAAAAACTGTTTTTT. Its translation is CASSSIPGQLNEKLFF. This chain uses TRBV5-5 with TRBJ1-4, with 7 bases fitting TRBD1. V lost 3 bases and J lost 4; bases outside the gene matches: 9. Per the germline V gene, CDR1 is SGHKS and CDR2 is YYEKEE (reference sequence). This CDR3 comprises 16 residues.

This rearrangement joins TRBV5-1 to TRBJ2-5; tentatively, D is TRBD2 (6 bases). Germline V gives CDR1 SGHRS, CDR2 YFSETQ. The CDR3 is made up of 13 amino acids. V was shortened by 4 bases and J by 3 bases, with 10 bases between the two germline ends. CDR3 in amino acids: CASSPGSEETQYF. CDR3 bases: TGCGCCAGCAGCCCCGGGAGTGAAGAGACCCAGTACTTC.

This clone showed up just once. The chain carries TRBV6-1 and TRBJ1-3; 8 bases align to TRBD1. V dropped 6 bases and J dropped 8; count of bases not matched to a gene: 9. The CDR3 totals 14 residues. Germline CDR1 is MNHNS and CDR2 is SASEGT. This CDR3 reads CASSLDRVRDTIYF. The CDR3 coding sequence is TGTGCCAGCAGCCTGGACAGGGTGAGAGACACCATATATTTT.

The chain carries TRBV14 and TRBJ1-2; D uncertain. V lost 4 bases and J lost 7, with 13 bases in between. This CDR3 comprises 13 residues. Germline assignment: CDR1 SGHDN and CDR2 FVKESK. The CDR3 loop reads CASSRINRGGYTF. DNA for the CDR3: TGTGCCAGCAGCCGGATTAACCGGGGTGGCTACACCTTC.

The J gene is TRBJ2-5, the V gene TRBV5-1, with 8 bases that match TRBD1. The CDR3 covers 15 residues. Germline trimming cut 4 bases from V and 3 bases from J; bases unmatched to any gene: 8. Germline CDR1 is SGHRS and CDR2 is YFSETQ. This CDR3 reads CASSVDRGRKETQYF. CDR3 nucleotide sequence: TGCGCCAGCAGCGTAGACAGGGGAAGGAAAGAGACCCAGTACTTC.

V gene TRBV28 combines with J gene TRBJ2-7; D uncertain. The CDR3 totals 14 residues. From germline, CDR1 is MDHEN and CDR2 SYDVKM. V was clipped by 2 bases and J by 4 bases, with 12 bases between them. CDR3 residues: CASSLGVHTYEQYF. DNA for the CDR3: TGTGCCAGCAGTTTAGGGGTCCACACGTACGAGCAGTACTTC.

The chain is built from TRBV7-8 and TRBJ2-7; no definite D call. Germline V CDR1 and CDR2: SGHVS, FQNEAQ. Trimming removed 4 bases from V and 2 bases from J, with 9 bases in between. The CDR3 is 13 amino acids. The CDR3 nucleotides read TGTGCCAGCAGCTCCGCTTTGCCCTACGAGCAGTACTTC. Encoded protein: CASSSALPYEQYF.

The gene calls are TRBV29-1 and TRBJ2-5; no firm D call. Per the germline V gene, CDR1 is SQVTM and CDR2 is ANQGSEA. Deletions cut 5 bases from V and 5 bases from J, with 12 bases between. The CDR3 contains 12 residues. This CDR3 is CSVTQTLETQYF. In DNA form, the CDR3 reads TGCAGCGTTACGCAAACCTTGGAGACCCAGTACTTC.

The chain carries TRBV10-2 and TRBJ1-1, with 7 positions matching TRBD1. Trimming at V came to 2 bases and at J to 1 base, leaving 7 bases not matched to a gene. Germline V gene sequence: CDR1 WSHSY, CDR2 SAAADI. The CDR3 is 16 residues long. The CDR3 region is CASSEETGSTNTEAFF. CDR3 sequence (DNA): TGCGCCAGCAGTGAGGAGACAGGGTCAACGAACACTGAAGCTTTCTTT.

This clone was seen a few times. The CDR3 here is CSVLGGGTYEQYF. The DNA for the CDR3 is TGCAGCGTATTGGGCGGAGGGACCTACGAGCAGTACTTC. The gene calls are TRBV29-1 and TRBJ2-7; possible D gene TRBD2, 6 bases. This CDR3 has 13 residues. The ends were cut back, 6 bases at V and 2 bases at J, with 14 bases in the middle. Germline loops: CDR1 SQVTM, CDR2 ANQGSEA.

This clone was recorded once. Other DNA variants within this sample encode the same CDR3. V is TRBV5-6 and J is TRBJ2-2, with D possibly being TRBD1 (5 bases). The ends were cut back, 3 bases at V and 5 bases at J, with 8 bases in the middle. CDR3 size: 13 residues. Per the germline V gene, CDR1 is SGHDT and CDR2 is YYEEEE. CDR3 region: CASSSTVTGELFF. In DNA, the CDR3 is TGTGCCAGCAGCTCGACAGTTACCGGGGAGCTGTTTTTT.

The rearrangement uses TRBV28 and TRBJ1-5; the match to TRBD1 covers 7 bases. V shed 4 bases and J 2 bases; nucleotides not matched to a gene: 14. Germline lookup yields CDR1 MDHEN and CDR2 SYDVKM. The CDR3 spans 18 residues. CDR3: CASSSHRGGGSGNQPQHF. The CDR3 DNA is TGTGCCAGCAGTTCACACAGGGGAGGGGGATCCGGCAATCAGCCCCAGCATTTT.

This clone was picked up one time. The V and J genes are TRBV2 and TRBJ2-5; no definite D call. This CDR3 is built from 15 residues. Germline V gives CDR1 SNHLY, CDR2 FYNNEI. Deletions cut 5 bases from V and 7 bases from J, with 20 bases between. The CDR3 is CASSPHPGVVGTQYF. Here the CDR3 DNA reads TGTGCCAGCAGTCCACACCCTGGGGTCGTCGGGACCCAGTACTTC.

The chain links TRBV7-3 to TRBJ2-1, with 7 bases lining up with TRBD2. J lost 8 bases, V lost 5 bases, and 3 bases had no gene match. Germline V lookup: CDR1 SGHTA, CDR2 FQGTGA. This CDR3 has 12 residues. CDR3: CASSEGGYEQFF. The CDR3 region has the DNA TGTGCCAGCAGCGAGGGAGGGTATGAGCAGTTCTTC.

This chain joins TRBV18 and TRBJ1-5; TRBD1 agrees at 8 bases. Per the germline V gene, CDR1 is KGHSH and CDR2 is LQKENI. Trimming took 3 bases from V and 9 from J; bases not matched to a gene: 7. This CDR3 is built from 14 residues. This CDR3 reads CASSPGQGLWPQHF. The CDR3 DNA reads as TGTGCCAGCTCACCCGGACAGGGTCTTTGGCCCCAGCATTTT.

The chain recombines TRBV28 with TRBJ2-1; the D is unclear. The V gene lost 5 bases and the J gene lost 4 bases, with 9 bases spanning the gap. This CDR3 has 13 amino acids. Germline-derived CDR1 and CDR2 are MDHEN and SYDVKM. The CDR3 spells CASSRTAYNEQFF. The CDR3 bases are TGTGCCAGCAGTCGCACTGCGTACAATGAGCAGTTCTTC.

This chain connects TRBV7-2 to TRBJ2-7; D is unresolved. In germline, CDR1 is SGHTA, CDR2 FQGNSA. Deletions cut 1 base from V and 3 bases from J, with 7 bases between. The CDR3 spans 13 residues. DNA for the CDR3: TGTGCCAGCAGCTTAGACCCCCGCTACGAGCAGTACTTC. It yields the protein CASSLDPRYEQYF.